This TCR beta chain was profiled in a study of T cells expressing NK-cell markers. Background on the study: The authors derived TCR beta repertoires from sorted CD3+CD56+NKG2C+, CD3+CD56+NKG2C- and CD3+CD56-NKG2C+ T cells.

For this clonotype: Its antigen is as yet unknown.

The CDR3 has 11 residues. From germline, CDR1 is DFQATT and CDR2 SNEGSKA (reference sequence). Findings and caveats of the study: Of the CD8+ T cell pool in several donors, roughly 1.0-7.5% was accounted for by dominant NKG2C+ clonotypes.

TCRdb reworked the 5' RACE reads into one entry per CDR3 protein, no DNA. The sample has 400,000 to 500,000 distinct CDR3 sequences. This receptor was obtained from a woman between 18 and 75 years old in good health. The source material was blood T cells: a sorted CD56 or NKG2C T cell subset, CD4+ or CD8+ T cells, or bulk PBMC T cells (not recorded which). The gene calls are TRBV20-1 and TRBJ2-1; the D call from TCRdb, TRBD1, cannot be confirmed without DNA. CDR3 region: CSARDRGEQFF.